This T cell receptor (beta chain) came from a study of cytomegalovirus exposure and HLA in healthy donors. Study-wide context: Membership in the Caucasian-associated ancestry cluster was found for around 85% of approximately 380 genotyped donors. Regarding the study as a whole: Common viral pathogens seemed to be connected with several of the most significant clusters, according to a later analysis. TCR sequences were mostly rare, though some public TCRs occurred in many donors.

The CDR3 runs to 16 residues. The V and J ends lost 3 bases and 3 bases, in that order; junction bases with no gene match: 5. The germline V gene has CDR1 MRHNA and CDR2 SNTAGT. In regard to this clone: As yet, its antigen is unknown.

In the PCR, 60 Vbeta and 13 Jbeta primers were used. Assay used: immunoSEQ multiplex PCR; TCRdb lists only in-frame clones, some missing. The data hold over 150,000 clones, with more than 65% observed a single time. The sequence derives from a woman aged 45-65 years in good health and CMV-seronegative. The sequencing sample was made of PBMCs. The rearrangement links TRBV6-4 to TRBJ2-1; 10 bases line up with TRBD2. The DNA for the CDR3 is TGTGCCAGCAGTGAACATGGGACTAGCGACTACAATGAGCAGTTCTTC. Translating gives CASSEHGTSDYNEQFF.